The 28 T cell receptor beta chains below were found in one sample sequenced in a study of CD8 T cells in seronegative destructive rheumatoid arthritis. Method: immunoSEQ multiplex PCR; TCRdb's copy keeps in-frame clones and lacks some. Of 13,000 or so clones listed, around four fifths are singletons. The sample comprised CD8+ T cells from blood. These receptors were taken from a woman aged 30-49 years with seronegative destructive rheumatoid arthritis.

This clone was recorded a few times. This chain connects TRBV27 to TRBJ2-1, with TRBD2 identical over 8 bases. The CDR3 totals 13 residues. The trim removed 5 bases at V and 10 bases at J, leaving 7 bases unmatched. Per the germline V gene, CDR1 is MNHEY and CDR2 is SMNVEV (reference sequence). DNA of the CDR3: TGTGCCAGCAGTCCGACTAGCGCGGGGGAGCAGTTCTTC. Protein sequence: CASSPTSAGEQFF.

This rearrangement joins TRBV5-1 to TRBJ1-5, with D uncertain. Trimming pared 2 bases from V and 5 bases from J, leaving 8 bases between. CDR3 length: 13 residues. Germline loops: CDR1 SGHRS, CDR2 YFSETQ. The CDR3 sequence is CASSLWGDQPQHF. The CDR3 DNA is TGCGCCAGCAGCTTATGGGGAGATCAGCCCCAGCATTTT.

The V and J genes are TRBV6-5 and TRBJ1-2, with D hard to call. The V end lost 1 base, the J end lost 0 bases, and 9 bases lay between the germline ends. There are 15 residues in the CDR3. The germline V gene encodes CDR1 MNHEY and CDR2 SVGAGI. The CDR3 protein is CASSYLADSNYGYTF. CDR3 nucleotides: TGTGCCAGCAGTTACTTAGCCGATTCTAACTATGGCTACACCTTC.

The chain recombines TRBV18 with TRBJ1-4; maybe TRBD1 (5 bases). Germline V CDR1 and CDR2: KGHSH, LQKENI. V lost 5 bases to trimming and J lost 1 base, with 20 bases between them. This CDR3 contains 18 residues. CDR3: CASSSSSGVEETNEKLFF. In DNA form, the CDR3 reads TGTGCCAGCTCATCCTCGTCGGGGGTGGAGGAAACTAATGAAAAACTGTTTTTT.

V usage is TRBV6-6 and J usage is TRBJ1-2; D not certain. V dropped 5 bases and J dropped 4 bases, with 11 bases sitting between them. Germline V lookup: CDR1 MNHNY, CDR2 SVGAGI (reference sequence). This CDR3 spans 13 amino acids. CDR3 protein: CASSASPFYGYTF. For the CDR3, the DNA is TGTGCCAGCAGTGCCAGTCCCTTCTATGGCTACACCTTC.

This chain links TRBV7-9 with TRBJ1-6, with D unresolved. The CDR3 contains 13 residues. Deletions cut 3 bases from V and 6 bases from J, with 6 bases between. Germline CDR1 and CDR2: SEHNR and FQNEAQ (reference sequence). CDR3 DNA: TGTGCCAGCAGCTTGAGAGTTAATTCACCCCTCCACTTT. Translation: CASSLRVNSPLHF.

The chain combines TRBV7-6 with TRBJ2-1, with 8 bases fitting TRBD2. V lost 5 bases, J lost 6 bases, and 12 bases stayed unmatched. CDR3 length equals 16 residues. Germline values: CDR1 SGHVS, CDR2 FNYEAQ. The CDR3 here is CASSDWETSGGNEQFF. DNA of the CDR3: TGTGCCAGCAGCGATTGGGAAACTAGCGGAGGCAATGAGCAGTTCTTC.

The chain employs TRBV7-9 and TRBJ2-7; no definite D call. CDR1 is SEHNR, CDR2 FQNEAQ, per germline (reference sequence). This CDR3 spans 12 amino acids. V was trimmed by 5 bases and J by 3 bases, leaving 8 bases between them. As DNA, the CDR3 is TGTGCCAGCAGCGGGCTAAACTACGAGCAGTACTTC. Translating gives CASSGLNYEQYF.

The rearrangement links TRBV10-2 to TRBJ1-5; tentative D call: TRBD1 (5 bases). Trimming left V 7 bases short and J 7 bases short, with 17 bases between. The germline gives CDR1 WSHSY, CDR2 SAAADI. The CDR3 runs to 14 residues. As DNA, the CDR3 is TGCGCCAGCAACTCGGGGGTTATGGGCCAGCCCCAGCATTTT. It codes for CASNSGVMGQPQHF.

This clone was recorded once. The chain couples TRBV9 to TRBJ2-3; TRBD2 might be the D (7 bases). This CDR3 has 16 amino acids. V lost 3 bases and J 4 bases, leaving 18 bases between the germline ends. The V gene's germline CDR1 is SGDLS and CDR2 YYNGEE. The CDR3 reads CASSATFRGGADTQYF. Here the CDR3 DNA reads TGTGCCAGCAGCGCTACTTTTAGGGGGGGCGCAGATACGCAGTATTTT.

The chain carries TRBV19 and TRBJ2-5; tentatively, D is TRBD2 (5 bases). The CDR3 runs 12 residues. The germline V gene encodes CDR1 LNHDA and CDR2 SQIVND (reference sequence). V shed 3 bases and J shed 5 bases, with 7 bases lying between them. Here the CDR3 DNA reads TGTGCCAGTAGTATCGGGGAGGAGACCCAGTACTTC. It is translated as CASSIGEETQYF.

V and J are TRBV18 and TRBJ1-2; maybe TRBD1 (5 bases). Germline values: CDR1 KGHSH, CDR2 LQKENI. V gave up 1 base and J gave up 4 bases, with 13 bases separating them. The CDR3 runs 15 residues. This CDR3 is CASSPLFRDLYGYTF. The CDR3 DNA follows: TGTGCCAGCTCACCACTATTCAGGGATCTCTATGGCTACACCTTC.

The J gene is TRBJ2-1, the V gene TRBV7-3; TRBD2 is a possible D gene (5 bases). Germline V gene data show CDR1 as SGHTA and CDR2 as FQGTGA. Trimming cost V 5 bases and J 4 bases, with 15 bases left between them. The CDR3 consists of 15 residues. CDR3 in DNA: TGTGCCAGCAGCCCCGTAAGCGGCGGGTACAATGAGCAGTTCTTC. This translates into CASSPVSGGYNEQFF.

The CDR3 coding sequence is TGTGCCAGCAGTGAAAGGTGGGGCGTGAACACTGAAGCTTTCTTT. This encodes CASSERWGVNTEAFF. V gene TRBV2 combines with J gene TRBJ1-1; tentative D call: TRBD1 (5 bases). Germline V gene sequence: CDR1 SNHLY, CDR2 FYNNEI. This CDR3 is 15 amino acids long. V was trimmed by 2 bases and J by 0 bases, leaving 10 bases between them.

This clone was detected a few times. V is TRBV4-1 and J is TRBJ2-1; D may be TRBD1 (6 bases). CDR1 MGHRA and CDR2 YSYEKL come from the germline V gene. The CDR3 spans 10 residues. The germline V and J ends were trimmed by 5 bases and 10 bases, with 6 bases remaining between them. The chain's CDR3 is CASSGTEQFF. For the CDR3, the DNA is TGCGCCAGCAGCGGGACAGAGCAGTTCTTC.

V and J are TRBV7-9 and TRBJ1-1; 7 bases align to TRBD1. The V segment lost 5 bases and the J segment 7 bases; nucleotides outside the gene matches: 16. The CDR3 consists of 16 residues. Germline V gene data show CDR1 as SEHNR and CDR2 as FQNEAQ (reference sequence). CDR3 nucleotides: TGTGCCAGCAGCACCACGACAGGGACAGTAATAGGTGAAGCTTTCTTT. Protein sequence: CASSTTTGTVIGEAFF.

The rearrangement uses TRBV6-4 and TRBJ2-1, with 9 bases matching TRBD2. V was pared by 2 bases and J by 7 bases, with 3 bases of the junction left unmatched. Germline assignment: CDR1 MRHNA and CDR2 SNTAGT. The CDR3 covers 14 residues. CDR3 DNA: TGTGCCAGCAGTGACAGCGGGGGGAGGAATGAGCAGTTCTTC. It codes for CASSDSGGRNEQFF.

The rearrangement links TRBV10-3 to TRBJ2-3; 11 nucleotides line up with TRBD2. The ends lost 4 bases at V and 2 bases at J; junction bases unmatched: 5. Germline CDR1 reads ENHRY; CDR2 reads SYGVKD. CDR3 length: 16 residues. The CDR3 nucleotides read TGTGCCATCAGTGGACTAGCGGGGTTAATCACAGATACGCAGTATTTT. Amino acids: CAISGLAGLITDTQYF.

The CDR3 is CASSPAAENGETQYF. CDR3 DNA sequence: TGTGCCAGCAGTCCGGCGGCAGAGAACGGTGAGACCCAGTACTTC. The chain carries TRBV7-8 and TRBJ2-5; unclear D gene. Germline CDR1 is SGHVS and CDR2 is FQNEAQ. The V and J ends lost 6 bases and 5 bases respectively, with 19 bases between them. The CDR3 length is 15 residues.

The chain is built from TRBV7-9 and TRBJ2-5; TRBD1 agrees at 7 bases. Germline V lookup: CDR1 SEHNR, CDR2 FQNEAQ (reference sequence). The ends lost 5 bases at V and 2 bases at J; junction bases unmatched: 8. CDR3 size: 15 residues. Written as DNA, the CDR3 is TGTGCCAGCAGCCCCCGGGACAGCGGTCAAGAGACCCAGTACTTC. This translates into CASSPRDSGQETQYF.

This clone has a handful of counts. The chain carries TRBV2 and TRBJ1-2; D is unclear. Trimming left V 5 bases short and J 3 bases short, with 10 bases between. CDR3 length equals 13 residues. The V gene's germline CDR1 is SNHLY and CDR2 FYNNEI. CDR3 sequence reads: CASSTYSYYGYTF. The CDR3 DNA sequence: TGTGCCAGCAGTACCTACAGCTACTATGGCTACACCTTC. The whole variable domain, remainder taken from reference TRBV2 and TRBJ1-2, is EPEVTQTPSHQVTQMGQEVILRCVPISNHLYFYWYRQILGQKVEFLVSFYNNEISEKSEIFDDQFSVERPDGSNFTLKIRSTKLEDSAMYFCASSTYSYYGYTFGSGTRLTVV.

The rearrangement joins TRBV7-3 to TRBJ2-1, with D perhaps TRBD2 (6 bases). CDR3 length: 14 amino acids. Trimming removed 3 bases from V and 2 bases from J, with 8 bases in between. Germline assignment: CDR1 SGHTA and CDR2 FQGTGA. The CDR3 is CASSLEGTYNEQFF. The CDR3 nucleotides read TGTGCCAGCAGCTTGGAGGGGACCTACAATGAGCAGTTCTTC.

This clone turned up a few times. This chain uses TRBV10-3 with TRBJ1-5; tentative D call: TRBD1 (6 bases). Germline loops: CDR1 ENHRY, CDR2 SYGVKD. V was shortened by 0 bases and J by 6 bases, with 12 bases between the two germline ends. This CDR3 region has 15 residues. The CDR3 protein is CAISESAGVGQPQHF. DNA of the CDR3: TGTGCCATCAGTGAGTCTGCAGGGGTGGGTCAGCCCCAGCATTTT.

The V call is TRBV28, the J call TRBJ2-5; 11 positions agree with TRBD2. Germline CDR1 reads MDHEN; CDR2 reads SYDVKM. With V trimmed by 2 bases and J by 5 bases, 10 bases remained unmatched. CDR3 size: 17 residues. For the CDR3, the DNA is TGTGCCAGCAGTTTAAAGACTAGCGGGGCCCTATGGGAGACCCAGTACTTC. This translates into CASSLKTSGALWETQYF.

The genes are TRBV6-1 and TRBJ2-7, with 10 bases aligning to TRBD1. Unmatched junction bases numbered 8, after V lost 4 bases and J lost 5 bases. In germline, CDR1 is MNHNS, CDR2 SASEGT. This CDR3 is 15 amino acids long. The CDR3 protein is CASSAGTGAYDEQYF. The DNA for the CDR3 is TGTGCCAGCAGTGCTGGGACAGGGGCGTACGACGAGCAGTACTTC.

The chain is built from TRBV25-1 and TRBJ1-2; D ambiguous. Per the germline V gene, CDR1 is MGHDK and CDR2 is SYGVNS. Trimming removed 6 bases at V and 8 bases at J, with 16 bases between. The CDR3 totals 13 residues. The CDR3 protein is CASSPGLTGGYTF. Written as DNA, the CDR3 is TGTGCCAGCAGCCCCGGGCTTACGGGGGGCTACACCTTC.

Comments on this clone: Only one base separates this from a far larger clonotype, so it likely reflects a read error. The CDR3 loop reads CASSPMEVETQCF. For the CDR3, the DNA is TGTGCCAGCAGCCCTATGGAGGTGGAGACCCAGTGCTTC. The chain uses TRBV5-4 and TRBJ2-7, with a weak D call TRBD2 (5 bases). Germline V gene data show CDR1 as SGHNT and CDR2 as YYREEE (reference sequence). This CDR3 contains 13 residues.

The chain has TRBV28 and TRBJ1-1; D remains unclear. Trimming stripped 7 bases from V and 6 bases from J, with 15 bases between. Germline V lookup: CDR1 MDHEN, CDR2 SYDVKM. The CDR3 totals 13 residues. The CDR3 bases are TGTGCCAGCAAAAATCCCGAGCGCCCTGAAGCTTTCTTT. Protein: CASKNPERPEAFF.